This section outlines one T cell receptor (beta chain) sequence together with its context. Only in-frame clones appear in the TCRdb table, and some are missing; sequencing was by immunoSEQ multiplex PCR. The sample consists of 150,000 or so clones, 82% of them appearing once. This CDR3 spans 18 amino acids. J lost 1 base, V lost 4 bases, and 12 bases had no gene match. Germline CDR1 reads LGHDT; CDR2 reads YNNKEL (reference sequence). The sample belongs to a study of blood T cell repertoires in COVID-19. The material sequenced was peripheral blood. The sequence came from a human donor with acute or convalescent COVID-19. The donor label of this sample is uncertain. This chain uses TRBV3-1 (or the pseudogene TRBV3-2) with TRBJ2-2; TRBD2 matches at 7 bases. This CDR3 reads CASSLWGAGTLNTGELFF. In nucleotides, the CDR3 is TGTGCCAGCAGCCTTTGGGGAGCGGGGACTCTGAACACCGGGGAGCTGTTTTTT.